The 27 T cell receptor beta chains given below trace back to one sample, sequenced in a study of T cell clones after liver transplantation. TCRdb keeps only in-frame clones here, not all; method: immunoSEQ multiplex PCR. The data contain tens of thousands of clones, roughly three quarters of them singletons. The specimen was CD4+ T cells from blood, collected at the 22-month timepoint. These receptors came from a human patient who received a liver transplant. Among the T cells, some may be from the graft donor.

The rearrangement joins TRBV7-9 to TRBJ1-1, with D unclear. The CDR3 is made up of 14 amino acids. Germline CDR1 reads SEHNR; CDR2 reads FQNEAQ (reference sequence). Deletions cut 5 bases from V and 0 bases from J, with 10 bases between. The CDR3 coding sequence is TGTGCCAGCAGCCAAATTGCCATGAACACTGAAGCTTTCTTT. Encoded protein: CASSQIAMNTEAFF.

This clone is a singleton in its sample. Here the CDR3 reads CASSLQGQLGNTIYF. In nucleotides, the CDR3 is TGTGCCAGCAGCTTGCAGGGCCAGCTCGGAAACACCATATATTTT. The chain uses TRBV7-6 and TRBJ1-3, with D possibly being TRBD1 (5 bases). CDR3 length equals 15 residues. CDR1 is SGHVS, CDR2 FNYEAQ, per germline. V lost 3 bases and J 4 bases, leaving 13 bases between the germline ends.

This sequence joins TRBV28 and TRBJ1-2; TRBD1 is a possible D gene (5 bases). Germline loops: CDR1 MDHEN, CDR2 SYDVKM. The V and J ends lost 4 bases and 1 base respectively, with 31 bases between them. This CDR3 is built from 21 residues. The CDR3 nucleotides are TGTGCCAGCAGTTCTCTGTACTGGCTCATGGGACCGAAGGATTTTAACTATGGCTACACCTTC. Protein sequence: CASSSLYWLMGPKDFNYGYTF.

The chain is built from TRBV7-9 and TRBJ2-3; D is unclear. CDR3 length equals 15 residues. Trimming stripped 1 base from V and 2 bases from J, with 10 bases between. Germline V lookup: CDR1 SEHNR, CDR2 FQNEAQ (reference sequence). CDR3: CASSLVEALTDTQYF. The DNA of the CDR3 is TGTGCCAGCAGCTTAGTCGAGGCCCTCACAGATACGCAGTATTTT.

This chain connects TRBV10-3 to TRBJ2-6, with unresolved D. There are 14 residues in the CDR3. Germline CDR1 ENHRY, CDR2 SYGVKD. The germline V and J ends were trimmed by 2 bases and 0 bases, with 2 bases remaining between them. The CDR3 sequence: CAISEVSGANVLTF. As DNA, the CDR3 is TGTGCCATCAGTGAGGTCTCTGGGGCCAACGTCCTGACTTTC.

A few counts support this clone. The rearrangement links TRBV14 to TRBJ2-3; 9 nucleotides line up with TRBD2. This CDR3 region has 17 residues. Germline trimming cut 4 bases from V and 5 bases from J; bases unmatched to any gene: 13. Germline lookup yields CDR1 SGHDN and CDR2 FVKESK. In nucleotides, the CDR3 is TGTGCCAGCAGCCGTCCTCGACTAGCGGCGTTTGAAGATACGCAGTATTTT. Its protein product is CASSRPRLAAFEDTQYF.

V is TRBV10-3 and J is TRBJ2-5; TRBD1 agrees at 9 bases. Trimming removed 7 bases from V and 2 bases from J; junction bases left unmatched: 8. CDR1 and CDR2 from the germline V gene are ENHRY and SYGVKD. This CDR3 is built from 15 residues. The chain's CDR3 is CAIKKTGGLQETQYF. The CDR3 DNA sequence: TGTGCCATCAAAAAGACAGGGGGACTACAAGAGACCCAGTACTTC.

The sample holds a few counts of this clone. The chain joins TRBV27 to TRBJ2-7; no reliable D call. The germline gives CDR1 MNHEY, CDR2 SMNVEV (reference sequence). The CDR3 consists of 11 residues. V shed 5 bases and J shed 4 bases, with 6 bases lying between them. The CDR3 bases are TGTGCCAGCAGTGGATTTTACGAGCAGTACTTC. Protein product: CASSGFYEQYF.

V and J are TRBV7-9 and TRBJ2-1; D unresolved. V shed 0 bases and J shed 3 bases, with 3 bases lying between them. Looked up from germline, CDR1 is SEHNR and CDR2 is FQNEAQ (reference sequence). The CDR3 is made up of 13 amino acids. The CDR3 here is CASSLASYNEQFF. The CDR3 DNA is TGTGCCAGCAGCTTAGCCAGCTACAATGAGCAGTTCTTC.

This chain links TRBV21-1 with TRBJ1-5. TRBV21-1 is a pseudogene. The CDR3 loop spans 11 amino acids. CDR3 nucleotide sequence: TGTGCCAGCAAGGTGTGGGAGCCCCAGCATTTT. Translated: CASKVWEPQHF.

The chain has TRBV19 and TRBJ1-5, with D perhaps matching TRBD1 (6 bases). This CDR3 has 16 amino acids. The V gene lost 3 bases and the J gene lost 0 bases, with 12 bases spanning the gap. In germline, CDR1 is LNHDA, CDR2 SQIVND (reference sequence). In DNA, the CDR3 is TGTGCCAGTAGTATTCGGACAGCCGCTAGCAATCAGCCCCAGCATTTT. It codes for CASSIRTAASNQPQHF.

The chain has TRBV11-2 and TRBJ1-2; D uncertain. Germline V gene lookup returns CDR1 SGHAT and CDR2 FQNNGV. Trimming took off 4 bases at V and 4 bases at J, with 10 bases between the two ends. This CDR3 spans 13 amino acids. CDR3 region: CASSSNAGYGYTF. The CDR3 DNA reads as TGTGCCAGCAGCTCGAATGCAGGCTATGGCTACACCTTC.

This chain uses TRBV11-2 with TRBJ1-2, with unresolved D. The germline CDR1 and CDR2 sequences are SGHAT and FQNNGV. Trimming left V 0 bases short and J 4 bases short, with 9 bases between. The CDR3 runs to 14 residues. CDR3 loop: CASSLEQNSYGYTF. The CDR3 bases are TGTGCCAGCAGCTTAGAACAGAACTCCTATGGCTACACCTTC.

This clone has just one count. V usage is TRBV7-9 and J usage is TRBJ2-4; no reliable D call. The CDR3 is made up of 13 amino acids. V gave up 1 base and J gave up 7 bases, with 8 bases separating them. In germline, CDR1 is SEHNR, CDR2 FQNEAQ (reference sequence). CDR3 sequence reads: CASSLGAGNIQYF. CDR3 coding DNA: TGTGCCAGCAGCTTAGGTGCAGGCAACATTCAGTACTTC.

The chain is built from TRBV6-6 and TRBJ2-7; 13 bases are shared with TRBD2. Per the germline V gene, CDR1 is MNHNY and CDR2 is SVGAGI (reference sequence). This CDR3 spans 15 amino acids. The ends lost 4 bases at V and 2 bases at J; junction bases unmatched: 2. The CDR3 DNA follows: TGTGCCAGCAGTTTCGGACTAGCGGGGGCCTACGAGCAGTACTTC. It codes for CASSFGLAGAYEQYF.

The V gene is TRBV7-2, the J gene TRBJ1-1; no clear D. Germline V gives CDR1 SGHTA, CDR2 FQGNSA. V dropped 6 bases and J dropped 3 bases, with 14 bases sitting between them. The CDR3 is 14 residues long. CDR3 sequence: CASRNGNEHTEAFF. CDR3 DNA sequence: TGTGCCAGCAGAAATGGCAACGAGCACACTGAAGCTTTCTTT.

The V and J genes are TRBV27 and TRBJ2-2; unclear D gene. V was shortened by 5 bases and J by 3 bases, with 4 bases between the two germline ends. CDR3 length equals 12 residues. CDR1 and CDR2 (germline): MNHEY, SMNVEV (reference sequence). For the CDR3, the DNA is TGTGCCAGCAGTCATGACACCGGGGAGCTGTTTTTT. It yields the protein CASSHDTGELFF.

This rearrangement joins TRBV28 to TRBJ2-2; the D gene is possibly TRBD1 (6 bases). Germline V gene lookup returns CDR1 MDHEN and CDR2 SYDVKM. The ends were cut back, 3 bases at V and 1 base at J, with 9 bases in the middle. The CDR3 runs to 15 residues. CDR3 bases: TGTGCCAGCAGTTTGGGACACTTGAACACCGGGGAGCTGTTTTTT. Its translation is CASSLGHLNTGELFF.

This chain connects TRBV2 to TRBJ2-3, with 10 nucleotides matching TRBD1. The CDR3 is 15 amino acids. Germline trimming cut 6 bases from V and 2 bases from J; bases unmatched to any gene: 5. The germline CDR1 and CDR2 sequences are SNHLY and FYNNEI. The DNA for the CDR3 is TGTGCCAGCAGGGGGGACAGGGGTTACACAGATACGCAGTATTTT. It encodes CASRGDRGYTDTQYF.

The chain has TRBV2 and TRBJ2-1; D is undetermined. Germline V gene data show CDR1 as SNHLY and CDR2 as FYNNEI. CDR3 length equals 13 residues. Trimming shortened V by 4 bases and J by 2 bases, and 6 bases separated the two germline ends. The CDR3 loop reads CASSVRTYNEQFF. The CDR3 nucleotides read TGTGCCAGCAGTGTCAGAACCTACAATGAGCAGTTCTTC. Using reference TRBV2 and TRBJ2-1 for the parts outside the CDR3, the full variable domain is EPEVTQTPSHQVTQMGQEVILRCVPISNHLYFYWYRQILGQKVEFLVSFYNNEISEKSEIFDDQFSVERPDGSNFTLKIRSTKLEDSAMYFCASSVRTYNEQFFGPGTRLTVL.

The V gene is TRBV9, the J gene TRBJ1-3; possible D gene TRBD1, 6 bases. The CDR3 has 16 residues. Per the germline V gene, CDR1 is SGDLS and CDR2 is YYNGEE. Trimming pared 1 base from V and 2 bases from J, leaving 13 bases between. The CDR3 coding sequence is TGTGCCAGCAGCGTAAGGGAGGGGGGAACTGGAAACACCATATATTTT. It translates to CASSVREGGTGNTIYF.

J is TRBJ2-7 and V is TRBV6-5; D is ambiguous. V was shortened by 5 bases and J by 0 bases, with 11 bases between the two germline ends. The CDR3 extends over 14 amino acids. In germline, CDR1 is MNHEY, CDR2 SVGAGI. CDR3: CASSARLSSYEQYF. The CDR3, as DNA: TGTGCCAGCAGTGCTAGACTGAGCTCCTACGAGCAGTACTTC.

In its sample, this clone was seen a few times. The chain's CDR3 is CASKHGLRGSNQPQHF. In DNA form, the CDR3 reads TGTGCCAGCAAACACGGGTTGAGGGGAAGCAATCAGCCCCAGCATTTT. The V call is TRBV28, the J call TRBJ1-5; weak D call: TRBD1 (5 bases). The CDR3 sequence is 16 residues long. V gave up 7 bases and J gave up 1 base, with 17 bases separating them. CDR1 is MDHEN, CDR2 SYDVKM, per germline.

The J gene is TRBJ2-7, the V gene TRBV10-3; TRBD1 matches at 7 bases. This CDR3 region has 15 residues. After removal of 6 bases from V and 9 bases from J, the junction contained 17 bases not matched to a gene. CDR1 and CDR2 (germline): ENHRY, SYGVKD. CDR3 in amino acids: CAISLENKGASGQYF. The DNA for the CDR3 is TGTGCCATCAGCCTCGAAAACAAGGGGGCTTCGGGGCAGTACTTC.

The chain combines TRBV29-1 with TRBJ2-1, with TRBD1 matching 7 bases. There are 14 residues in the CDR3. V was pared by 2 bases and J by 3 bases, with 4 bases of the junction left unmatched. Germline V gene lookup returns CDR1 SQVTM and CDR2 ANQGSEA. CDR3 region: CSVESRDSYNEQFF. CDR3 bases: TGCAGCGTTGAATCCCGGGACAGCTACAATGAGCAGTTCTTC.

The chain employs TRBV30 and TRBJ2-5; TRBD1 matches at 7 bases. V trimming: 5 bases; J trimming: 2 bases; junction bases outside the gene matches: 2. CDR1 GTSNPN and CDR2 SVGIG come from the germline V gene (reference sequence). The CDR3 totals 12 residues. CDR3 residues: CAWGGQQETQYF. The CDR3 DNA reads TGTGCCTGGGGGGGACAGCAAGAGACCCAGTACTTC.

The V gene is TRBV14, the J gene TRBJ1-2; TRBD1 might be the D (5 bases). The CDR3 consists of 13 residues. In germline, CDR1 is SGHDN, CDR2 FVKESK. Trimming cost V 4 bases and J 6 bases, with 12 bases left between them. The CDR3 nucleotides are TGTGCCAGCAGCCGGGGCCGGGCGGATGGCTACACCTTC. Translated: CASSRGRADGYTF.